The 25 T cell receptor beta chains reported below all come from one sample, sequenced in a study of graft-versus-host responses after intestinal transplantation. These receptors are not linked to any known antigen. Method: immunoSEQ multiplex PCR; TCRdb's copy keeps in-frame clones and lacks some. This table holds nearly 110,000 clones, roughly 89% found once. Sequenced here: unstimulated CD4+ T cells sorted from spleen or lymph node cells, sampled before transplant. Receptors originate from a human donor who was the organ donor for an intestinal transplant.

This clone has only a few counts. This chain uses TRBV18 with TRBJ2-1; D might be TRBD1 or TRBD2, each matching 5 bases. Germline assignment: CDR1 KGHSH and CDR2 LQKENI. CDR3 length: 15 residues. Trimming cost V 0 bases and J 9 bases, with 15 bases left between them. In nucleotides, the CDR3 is TGTGCCAGCTCACCACCGTGGGACGGGCTCAGTGAGCAGTTCTTC. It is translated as CASSPPWDGLSEQFF. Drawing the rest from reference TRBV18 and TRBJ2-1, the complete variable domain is NAGVMQNPRHLVRRRGQEARLRCSPMKGHSHVYWYRQLPEEGLKFMVYLQKENIIDESGMPKERFSAEFPKEGPSILRIQQVVRGDSAAYFCASSPPWDGLSEQFFGPGTRLTVL.

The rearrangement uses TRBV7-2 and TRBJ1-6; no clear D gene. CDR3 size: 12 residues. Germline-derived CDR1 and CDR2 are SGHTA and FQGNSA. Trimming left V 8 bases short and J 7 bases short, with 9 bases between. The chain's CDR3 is CASRTLNSPLHF. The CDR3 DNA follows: TGTGCCAGCCGGACCCTGAATTCACCCCTCCACTTT.

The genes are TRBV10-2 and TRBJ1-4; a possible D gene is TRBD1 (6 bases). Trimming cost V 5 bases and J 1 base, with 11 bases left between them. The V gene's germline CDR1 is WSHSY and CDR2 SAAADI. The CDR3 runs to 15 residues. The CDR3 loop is CASSNHRVTNEKLFF. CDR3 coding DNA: TGCGCCAGCAGTAACCACAGGGTAACTAATGAAAAACTGTTTTTT.

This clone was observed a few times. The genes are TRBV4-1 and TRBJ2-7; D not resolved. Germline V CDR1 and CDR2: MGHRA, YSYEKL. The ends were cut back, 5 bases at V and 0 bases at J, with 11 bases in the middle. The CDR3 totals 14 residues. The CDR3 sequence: CASSGRPLSYEQYF. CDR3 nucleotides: TGCGCCAGCAGCGGACGACCGCTCTCCTACGAGCAGTACTTC.

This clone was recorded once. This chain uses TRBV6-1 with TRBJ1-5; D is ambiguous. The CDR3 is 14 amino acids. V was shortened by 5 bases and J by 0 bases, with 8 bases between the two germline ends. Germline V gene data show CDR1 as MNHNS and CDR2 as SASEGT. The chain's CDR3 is CASSPGISNQPQHF. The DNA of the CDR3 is TGTGCCAGCAGTCCCGGGATTAGCAATCAGCCCCAGCATTTT.

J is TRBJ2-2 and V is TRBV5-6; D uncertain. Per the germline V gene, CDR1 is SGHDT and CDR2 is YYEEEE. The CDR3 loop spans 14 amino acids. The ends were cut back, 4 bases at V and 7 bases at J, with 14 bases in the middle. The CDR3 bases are TGTGCCAGCAGCCCGCGCTTAGGACGCGGGGAGCTGTTTTTT. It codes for CASSPRLGRGELFF.

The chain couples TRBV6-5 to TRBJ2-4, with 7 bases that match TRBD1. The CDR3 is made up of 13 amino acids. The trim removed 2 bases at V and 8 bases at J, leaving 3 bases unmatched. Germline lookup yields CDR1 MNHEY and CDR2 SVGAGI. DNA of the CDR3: TGTGCCAGCAGTTACCGACAGGGATACATTCAGTACTTC. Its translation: CASSYRQGYIQYF.

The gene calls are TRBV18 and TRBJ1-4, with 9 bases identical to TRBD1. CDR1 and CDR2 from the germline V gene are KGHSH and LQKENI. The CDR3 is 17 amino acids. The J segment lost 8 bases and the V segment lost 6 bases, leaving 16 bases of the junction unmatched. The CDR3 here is CASSPAGQGIGGEKLFF. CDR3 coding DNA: TGTGCCAGCTCCCCTGCCGGACAGGGGATCGGTGGCGAAAAACTGTTTTTT.

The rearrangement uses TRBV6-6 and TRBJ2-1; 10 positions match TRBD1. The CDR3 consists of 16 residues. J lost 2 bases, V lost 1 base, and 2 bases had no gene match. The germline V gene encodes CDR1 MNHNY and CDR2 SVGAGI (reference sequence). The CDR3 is CASSYWGQGTYNEQFF. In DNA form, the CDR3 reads TGTGCCAGCAGTTACTGGGGACAGGGGACCTACAATGAGCAGTTCTTC.

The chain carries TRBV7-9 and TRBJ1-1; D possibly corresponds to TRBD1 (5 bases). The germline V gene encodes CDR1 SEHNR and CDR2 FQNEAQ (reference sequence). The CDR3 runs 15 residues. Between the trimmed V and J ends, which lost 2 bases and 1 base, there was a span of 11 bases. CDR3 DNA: TGTGCCAGCAGCTTAAGCTACGGGGGGAACACTGAAGCTTTCTTT. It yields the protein CASSLSYGGNTEAFF.

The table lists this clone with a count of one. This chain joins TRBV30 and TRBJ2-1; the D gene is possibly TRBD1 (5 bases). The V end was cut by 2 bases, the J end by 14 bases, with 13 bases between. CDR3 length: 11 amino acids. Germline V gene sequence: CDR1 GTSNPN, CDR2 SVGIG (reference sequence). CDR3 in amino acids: CAWSLGRVKFF. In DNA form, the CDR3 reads TGTGCCTGGAGTCTTGGCAGGGTAAAGTTCTTC. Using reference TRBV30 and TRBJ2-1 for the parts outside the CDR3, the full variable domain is SQTIHQWPATLVQPVGSPLSLECTVEGTSNPNLYWYRQAAGRGLQLLFYSVGIGQISSEVPQNLSASRPQDRQFILSSKKLLLSDSGFYLCAWSLGRVKFFGPGTRLTVL.

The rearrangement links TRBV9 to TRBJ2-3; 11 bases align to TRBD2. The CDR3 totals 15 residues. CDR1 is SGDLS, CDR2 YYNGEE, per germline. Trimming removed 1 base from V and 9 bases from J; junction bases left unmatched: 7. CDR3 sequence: CASSVTSGGARTQYF. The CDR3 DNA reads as TGTGCCAGCAGCGTAACTAGCGGGGGAGCTAGAACGCAGTATTTT.

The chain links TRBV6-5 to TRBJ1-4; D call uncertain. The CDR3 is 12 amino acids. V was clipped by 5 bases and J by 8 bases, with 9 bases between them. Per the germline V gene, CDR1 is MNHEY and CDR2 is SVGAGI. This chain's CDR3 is CASSPGREKLFF. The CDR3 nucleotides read TGTGCCAGCAGTCCCGGACGGGAAAAACTGTTTTTT.

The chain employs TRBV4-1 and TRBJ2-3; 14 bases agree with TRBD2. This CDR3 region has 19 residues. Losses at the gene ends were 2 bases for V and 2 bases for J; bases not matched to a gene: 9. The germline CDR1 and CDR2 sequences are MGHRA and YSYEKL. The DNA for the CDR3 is TGCGCCAGCAGCCAACAGGGACTAGCGGGAGTGGGGGCCACAGATACGCAGTATTTT. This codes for CASSQQGLAGVGATDTQYF.

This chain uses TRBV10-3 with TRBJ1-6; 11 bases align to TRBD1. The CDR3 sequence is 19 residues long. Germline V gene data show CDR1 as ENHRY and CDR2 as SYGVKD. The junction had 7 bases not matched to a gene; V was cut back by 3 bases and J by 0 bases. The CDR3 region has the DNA TGTGCCATCAGTGACCCGGGACAGGGGGGGAGCTCCTATAATTCACCCCTCCACTTT. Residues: CAISDPGQGGSSYNSPLHF.

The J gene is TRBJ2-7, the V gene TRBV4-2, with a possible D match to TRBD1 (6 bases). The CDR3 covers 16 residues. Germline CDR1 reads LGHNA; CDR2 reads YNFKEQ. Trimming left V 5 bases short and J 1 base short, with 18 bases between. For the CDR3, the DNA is TGTGCCAGCAGCTTGGGGGCTAGCCCCGCTTCCTACGAGCAGTACTTC. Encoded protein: CASSLGASPASYEQYF.

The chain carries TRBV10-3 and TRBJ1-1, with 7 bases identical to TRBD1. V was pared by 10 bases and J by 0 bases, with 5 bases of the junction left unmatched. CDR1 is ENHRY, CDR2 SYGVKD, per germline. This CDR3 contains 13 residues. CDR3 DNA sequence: TGTGCCACACGGACAGGTTTGAACACTGAAGCTTTCTTT. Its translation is CATRTGLNTEAFF.

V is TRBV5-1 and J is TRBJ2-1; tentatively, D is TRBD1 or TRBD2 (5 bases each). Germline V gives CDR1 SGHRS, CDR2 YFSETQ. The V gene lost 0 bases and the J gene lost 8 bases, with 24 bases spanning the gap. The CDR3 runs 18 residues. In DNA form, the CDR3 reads TGCGCCAGCAGCTTGGGTCGGATCGCCGGGACCCCGGTGGATGAGCAGTTCTTC. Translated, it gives CASSLGRIAGTPVDEQFF.

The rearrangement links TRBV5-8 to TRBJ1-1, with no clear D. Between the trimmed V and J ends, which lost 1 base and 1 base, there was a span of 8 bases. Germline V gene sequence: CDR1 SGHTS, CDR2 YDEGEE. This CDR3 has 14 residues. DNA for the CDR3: TGTGCCAGCAGCTTGCACGGGCCGAACACTGAAGCTTTCTTT. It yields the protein CASSLHGPNTEAFF.

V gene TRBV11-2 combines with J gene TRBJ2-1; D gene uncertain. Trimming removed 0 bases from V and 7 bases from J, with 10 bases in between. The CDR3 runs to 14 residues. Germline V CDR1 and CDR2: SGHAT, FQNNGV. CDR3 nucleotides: TGTGCCAGCAGCTTAGATGATGTGGGGAATGAGCAGTTCTTC. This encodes CASSLDDVGNEQFF. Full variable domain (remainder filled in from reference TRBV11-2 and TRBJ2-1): EAGVAQSPRYKIIEKRQSVAFWCNPISGHATLYWYQQILGQGPKLLIQFQNNGVVDDSQLPKDRFSAERLKGVDSTLKIQPAKLEDSAVYLCASSLDDVGNEQFFGPGTRLTVL.

CDR3 sequence (DNA): TGTGCCAGCATTAATCTTCCGGGACGCTTCTACGAGCAGTACTTC. Its translation: CASINLPGRFYEQYF. This chain links TRBV2 with TRBJ2-5; D could derive from TRBD1 or TRBD2 (5 bases each). The end of the DNA aligns better with TRBJ2-7, so the J call may be wrong. The CDR3 covers 15 residues. Germline CDR1 SNHLY, CDR2 FYNNEI.

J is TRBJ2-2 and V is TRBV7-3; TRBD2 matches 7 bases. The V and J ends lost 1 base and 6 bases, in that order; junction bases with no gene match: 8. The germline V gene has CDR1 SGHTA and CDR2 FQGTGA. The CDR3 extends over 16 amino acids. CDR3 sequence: CASSLSGAGLPGELFF. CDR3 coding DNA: TGTGCCAGCAGCTTAAGCGGAGCGGGACTCCCCGGGGAGCTGTTTTTT.

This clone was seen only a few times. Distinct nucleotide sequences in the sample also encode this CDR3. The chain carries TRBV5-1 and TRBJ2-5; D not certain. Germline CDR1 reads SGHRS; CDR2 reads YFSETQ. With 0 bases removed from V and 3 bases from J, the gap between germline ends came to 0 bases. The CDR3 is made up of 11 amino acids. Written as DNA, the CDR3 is TGCGCCAGCAGCTTGGAAGAGACCCAGTACTTC. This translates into CASSLEETQYF. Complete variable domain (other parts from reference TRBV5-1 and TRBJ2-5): KAGVTQTPRYLIKTRGQQVTLSCSPISGHRSVSWYQQTPGQGLQFLFEYFSETQRNKGNFPGRFSGRQFSNSRSEMNVSTLELGDSALYLCASSLEETQYFGPGTRLLVL.

DNA for the CDR3: TGTGCCATATTCTCGGTGGGACAGTACACCGGGGAGCTGTTTTTT. Encoded protein: CAIFSVGQYTGELFF. The V call is TRBV2, the J call TRBJ1-3; TRBD1 aligns across 7 bases. The tail of the sequence fits TRBJ2-2 better, so the J call may be wrong. The CDR3 extends over 15 amino acids. Germline V lookup: CDR1 SNHLY, CDR2 FYNNEI.

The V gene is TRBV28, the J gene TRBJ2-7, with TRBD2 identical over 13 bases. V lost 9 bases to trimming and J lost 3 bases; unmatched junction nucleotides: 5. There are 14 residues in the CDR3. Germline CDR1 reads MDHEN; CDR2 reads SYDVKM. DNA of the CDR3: TGTGCCAGGGGTACTAGCGGGGGGGACTACGAGCAGTACTTC. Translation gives CARGTSGGDYEQYF.